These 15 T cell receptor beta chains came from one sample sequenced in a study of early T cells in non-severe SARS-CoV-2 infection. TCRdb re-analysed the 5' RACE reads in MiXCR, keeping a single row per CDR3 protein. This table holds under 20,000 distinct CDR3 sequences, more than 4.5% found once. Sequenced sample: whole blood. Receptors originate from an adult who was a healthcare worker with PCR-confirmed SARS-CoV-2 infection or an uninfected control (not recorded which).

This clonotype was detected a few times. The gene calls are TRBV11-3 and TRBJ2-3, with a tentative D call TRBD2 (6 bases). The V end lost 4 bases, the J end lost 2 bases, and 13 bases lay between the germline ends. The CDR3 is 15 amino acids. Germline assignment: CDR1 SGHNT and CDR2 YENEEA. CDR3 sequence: CASSSLTGVTDTQYF. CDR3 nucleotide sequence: TGTGCCAGCAGCTCTCTAACGGGGGTCACAGATACGCAGTATTTT.

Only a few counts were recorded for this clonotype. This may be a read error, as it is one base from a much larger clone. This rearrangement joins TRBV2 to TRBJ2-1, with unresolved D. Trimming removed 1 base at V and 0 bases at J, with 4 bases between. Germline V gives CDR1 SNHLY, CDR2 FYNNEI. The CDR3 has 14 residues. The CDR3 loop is CASSEGSSYNEQFF. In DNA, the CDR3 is TGTGCCAGCAGTGAAGGCAGCTCCTACAATGAGCAGTTCTTC.

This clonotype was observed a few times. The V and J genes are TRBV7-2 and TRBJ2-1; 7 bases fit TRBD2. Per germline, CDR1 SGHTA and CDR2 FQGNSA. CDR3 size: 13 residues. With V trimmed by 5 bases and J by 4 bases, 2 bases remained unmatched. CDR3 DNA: TGTGCCAGCAGCCGGACTAGTTACAATGAGCAGTTCTTC. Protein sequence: CASSRTSYNEQFF. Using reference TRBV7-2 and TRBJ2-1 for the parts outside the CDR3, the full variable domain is GAGVSQSPSNKVTEKGKDVELRCDPISGHTALYWYRQSLGQGLEFLIYFQGNSAPDKSGLPSDRFSAERTGGSVSTLTIQRTQQEDSAVYLCASSRTSYNEQFFGPGTRLTVL.

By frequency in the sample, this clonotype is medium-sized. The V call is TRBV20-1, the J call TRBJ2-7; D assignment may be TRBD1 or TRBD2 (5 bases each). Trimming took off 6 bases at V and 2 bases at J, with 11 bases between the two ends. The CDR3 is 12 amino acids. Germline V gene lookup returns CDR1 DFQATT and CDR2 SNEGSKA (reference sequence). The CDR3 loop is CSARESTYEQYF. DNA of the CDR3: TGCAGTGCCAGGGAGTCGACCTACGAGCAGTACTTC.

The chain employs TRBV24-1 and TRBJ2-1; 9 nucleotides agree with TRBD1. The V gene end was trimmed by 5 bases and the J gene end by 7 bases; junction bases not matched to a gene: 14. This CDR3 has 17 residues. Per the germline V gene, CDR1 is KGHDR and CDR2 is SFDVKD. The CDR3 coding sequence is TGTGCCACCAGTGGACTGGACAGGGGTTTTAGGGGAAATGAGCAGTTCTTC. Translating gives CATSGLDRGFRGNEQFF.

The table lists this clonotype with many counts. The CDR3 coding sequence is TGTGCCAGCTCCTCGGGACTAGCGGGAGGACCCTACGAGCAGTACTTC. It is translated as CASSSGLAGGPYEQYF. This chain links TRBV27 with TRBJ2-7; 15 nucleotides match TRBD2. Germline-derived CDR1 and CDR2 are MNHEY and SMNVEV (reference sequence). Trimming removed 8 bases from V and 2 bases from J; junction bases left unmatched: 7. The CDR3 consists of 16 residues.

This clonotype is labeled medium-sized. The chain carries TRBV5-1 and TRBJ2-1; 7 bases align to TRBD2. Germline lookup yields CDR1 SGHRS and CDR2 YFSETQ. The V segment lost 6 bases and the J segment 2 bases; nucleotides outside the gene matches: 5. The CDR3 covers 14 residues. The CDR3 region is CASTLADTYNEQFF. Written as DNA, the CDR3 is TGCGCCAGCACCCTAGCGGATACCTACAATGAGCAGTTCTTC. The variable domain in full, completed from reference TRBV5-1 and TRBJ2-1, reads KAGVTQTPRYLIKTRGQQVTLSCSPISGHRSVSWYQQTPGQGLQFLFEYFSETQRNKGNFPGRFSGRQFSNSRSEMNVSTLELGDSALYLCASTLADTYNEQFFGPGTRLTVL.

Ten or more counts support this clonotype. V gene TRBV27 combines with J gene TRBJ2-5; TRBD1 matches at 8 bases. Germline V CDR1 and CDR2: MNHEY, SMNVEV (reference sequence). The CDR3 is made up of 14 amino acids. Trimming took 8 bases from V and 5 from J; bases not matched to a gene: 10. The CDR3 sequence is CASGLEDRAETQYF. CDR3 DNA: TGTGCCAGCGGCCTAGAGGACAGGGCGGAGACCCAGTACTTC.

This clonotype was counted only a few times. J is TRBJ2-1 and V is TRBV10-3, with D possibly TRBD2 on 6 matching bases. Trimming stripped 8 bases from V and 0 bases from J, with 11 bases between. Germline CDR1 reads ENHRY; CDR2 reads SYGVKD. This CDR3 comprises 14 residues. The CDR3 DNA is TGTGCCATCGCCGACGGGAGCTCCTACAATGAGCAGTTCTTC. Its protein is CAIADGSSYNEQFF.

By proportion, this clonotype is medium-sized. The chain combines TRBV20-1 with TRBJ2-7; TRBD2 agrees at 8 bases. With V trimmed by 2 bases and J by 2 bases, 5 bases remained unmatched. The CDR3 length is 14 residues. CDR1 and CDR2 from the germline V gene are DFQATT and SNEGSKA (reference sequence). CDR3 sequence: CSARSGSGTYEQYF. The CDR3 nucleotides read TGCAGTGCTAGATCCGGTAGCGGGACCTACGAGCAGTACTTC.

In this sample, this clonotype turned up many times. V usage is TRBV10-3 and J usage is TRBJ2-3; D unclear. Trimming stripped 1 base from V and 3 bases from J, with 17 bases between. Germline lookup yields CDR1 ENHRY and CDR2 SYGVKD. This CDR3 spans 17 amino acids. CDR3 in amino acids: CAISEYGSAMSTDTQYF. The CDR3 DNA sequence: TGTGCCATCAGTGAGTATGGCAGTGCTATGTCGACAGATACGCAGTATTTT.

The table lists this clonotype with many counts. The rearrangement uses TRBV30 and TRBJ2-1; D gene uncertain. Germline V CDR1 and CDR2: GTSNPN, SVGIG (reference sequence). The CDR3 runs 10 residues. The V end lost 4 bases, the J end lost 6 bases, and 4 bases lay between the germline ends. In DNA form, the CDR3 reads TGTGCCTGGAAGGGCAATGAGCAGTTCTTC. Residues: CAWKGNEQFF.

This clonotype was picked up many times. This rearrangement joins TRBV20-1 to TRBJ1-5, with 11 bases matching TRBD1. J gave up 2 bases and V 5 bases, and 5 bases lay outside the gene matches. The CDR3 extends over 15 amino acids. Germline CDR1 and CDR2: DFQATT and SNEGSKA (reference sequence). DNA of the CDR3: TGCAGTGCTCGAAAGGGACAGGGGGGCAATCAGCCCCAGCATTTT. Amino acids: CSARKGQGGNQPQHF.

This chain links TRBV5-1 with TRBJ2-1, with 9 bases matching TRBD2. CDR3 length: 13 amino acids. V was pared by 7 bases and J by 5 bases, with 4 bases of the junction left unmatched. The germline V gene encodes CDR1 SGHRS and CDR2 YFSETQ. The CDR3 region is CASGLAPNNEQFF. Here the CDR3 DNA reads TGCGCCAGCGGACTAGCGCCTAACAATGAGCAGTTCTTC.

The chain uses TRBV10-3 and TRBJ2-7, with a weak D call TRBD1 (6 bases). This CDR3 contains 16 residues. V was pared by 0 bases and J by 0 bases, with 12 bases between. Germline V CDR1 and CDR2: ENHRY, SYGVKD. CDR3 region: CAISESTGLNSYEQYF. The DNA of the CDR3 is TGTGCCATCAGTGAGTCGACAGGCCTAAACTCCTACGAGCAGTACTTC.